The clone carrying this TCR beta chain showed up many times. What it recognizes is unknown. These data belong to a study of T-cell memory formation after mild COVID-19. General study results and limits: CD4+ contracting clones were found mainly in CM and EM, and CD8+ ones in EMRA. Several responding clones turned up in pre-infection memory, indicating that cross-reactive memory may have taken part. Day 15 to 85 contractors were CD4/CD8 balanced; later expanders leaned CD4+.

After 5'RACE with constant-segment primers, TCR alpha and TCR beta cDNA libraries carrying sample barcodes and UMIs were obtained. From the 5' RACE reads, TCRdb called clonotypes with MiXCR, one entry per CDR3 protein. The data show hundreds of thousands of distinct CDR3 sequences, with roughly an eighth seen just once and about 20% held by the top ten. Germline V gene data show CDR1 as LGHNA and CDR2 as YSLEER. V shed 3 bases and J shed 4 bases, with 10 bases lying between them. CDR3 length equals 13 residues. Sequenced sample: PBMCs or a T cell subset sorted from them (not recorded which). V usage is TRBV4-3 and J usage is TRBJ2-7; no definite D call. The clonotype was recovered from a man aged 18-30 years who had mild COVID-19 (a few samples of this study predate the infection). Cell type and time point are not known. The DNA of the CDR3 is TGCGCCAGCAGCCAGACCCGAATTTACGAGCAGTACTTC. This encodes CASSQTRIYEQYF.